This T cell receptor beta chain came from a study of blood T cell repertoires in COVID-19. Study at large: The United States, Italy and Spain provided the acute and convalescent COVID-19 samples. From T cells, B-cell-depleted T cells, or PBMCs came the material, which was cDNA or gDNA.

Methods used by the authors: Amplification from reference gene primers served as the basis for estimated nucleated cell counts. Clones were read by immunoSEQ multiplex PCR, and TCRdb kept only the in-frame ones, dropping some. The D gene and trimming were derived from the DNA, and the V and J assignments and clone size from that table. Of roughly 100,000 clones listed, 86% are singletons. The sequenced sample was peripheral blood. The clonotype originates from an elderly woman with acute or convalescent COVID-19.

The CDR3 reads CASSLGAGYYGYTF. The CDR3 bases are TGTGCCAGCAGCTTAGGGGCAGGGTACTATGGCTACACCTTC. V usage is TRBV7-9 and J usage is TRBJ1-2; a possible D gene is TRBD1 (5 bases). CDR3 length equals 14 residues. Germline CDR1 is SEHNR and CDR2 is FQNEAQ (reference sequence). Between the trimmed V and J ends, which lost 1 base and 3 bases, there was a span of 9 bases.